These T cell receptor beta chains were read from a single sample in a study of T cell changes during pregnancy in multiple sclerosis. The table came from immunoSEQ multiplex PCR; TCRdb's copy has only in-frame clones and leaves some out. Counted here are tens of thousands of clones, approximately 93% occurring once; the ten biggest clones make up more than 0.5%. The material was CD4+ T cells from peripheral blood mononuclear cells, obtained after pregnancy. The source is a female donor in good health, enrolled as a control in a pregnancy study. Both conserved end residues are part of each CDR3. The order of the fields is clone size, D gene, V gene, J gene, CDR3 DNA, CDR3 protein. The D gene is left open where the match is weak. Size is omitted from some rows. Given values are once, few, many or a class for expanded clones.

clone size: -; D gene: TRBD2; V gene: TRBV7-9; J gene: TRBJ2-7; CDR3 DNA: TGTGCCAGCAGCCCTGGTCTAGCGGGGGAGCAGTACTTC; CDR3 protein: CASSPGLAGEQYF
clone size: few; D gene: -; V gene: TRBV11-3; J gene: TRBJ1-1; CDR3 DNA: TGTGCCAGCAGTTTGTCCGGCACTGAAGCTTTCTTT; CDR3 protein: CASSLSGTEAFF
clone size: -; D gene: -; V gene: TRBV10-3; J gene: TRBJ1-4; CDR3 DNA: TGTGCCATCAGTGAGGGCGGGAGCATGGGTAGAGAACTGTTTTTT; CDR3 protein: CAISEGGSMGRELFF
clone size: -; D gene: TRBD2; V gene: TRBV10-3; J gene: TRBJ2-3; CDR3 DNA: TGTGCCATCAGTACCGGGACTAGCGGGGGGGCAGCAGATACGCAGTATTTT; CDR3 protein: CAISTGTSGGAADTQYF
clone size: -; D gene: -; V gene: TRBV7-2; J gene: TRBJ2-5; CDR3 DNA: TGTGCCAGCAGCTTATCACGGGGTTTGGGGACCCAGTACTTC; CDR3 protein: CASSLSRGLGTQYF
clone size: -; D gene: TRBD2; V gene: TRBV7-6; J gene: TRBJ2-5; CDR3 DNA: TGTGCCAGCAGCCTTGGGACTAGCGGGGAAGAGACCCAGTACTTC; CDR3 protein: CASSLGTSGEETQYF
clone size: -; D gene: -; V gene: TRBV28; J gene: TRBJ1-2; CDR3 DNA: TGTGCCAGCGCTAGGGGACACGGAGCTAACTATGGCTACACCTTC; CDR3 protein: CASARGHGANYGYTF
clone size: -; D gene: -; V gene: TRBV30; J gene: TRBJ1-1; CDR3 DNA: TGTGCCTGGTCGGTCGAACTGAACACTGAAGCTTTCTTT; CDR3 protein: CAWSVELNTEAFF
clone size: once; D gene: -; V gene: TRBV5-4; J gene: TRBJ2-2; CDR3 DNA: TGTGCCAGCAGCTTGATTGGATGGAGCACCGGGGAGCTGTTTTTT; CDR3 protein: CASSLIGWSTGELFF
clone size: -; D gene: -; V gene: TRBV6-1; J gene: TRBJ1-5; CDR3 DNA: TGTGCCAGCAGTGAATTTACAGGCCTTCAGCCCCAGCATTTT; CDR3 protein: CASSEFTGLQPQHF
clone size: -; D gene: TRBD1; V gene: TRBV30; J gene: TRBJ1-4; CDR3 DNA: TGTGCCTGGACTAGACAGGGTTACAATGAAAAACTGTTTTTT; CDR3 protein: CAWTRQGYNEKLFF
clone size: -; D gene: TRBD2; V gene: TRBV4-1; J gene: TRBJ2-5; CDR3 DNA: TGCGCCAGCAGCCAGACGGGGGGGATGCAAGAGACCCAGTACTTC; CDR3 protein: CASSQTGGMQETQYF
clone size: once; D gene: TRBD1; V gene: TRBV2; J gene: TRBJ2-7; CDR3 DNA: TGTGCCAGCAGTGTTGGGGACAGAGGGGCGGGCTACGAGCAGTACTTC; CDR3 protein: CASSVGDRGAGYEQYF
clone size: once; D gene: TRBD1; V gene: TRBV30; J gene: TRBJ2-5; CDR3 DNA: TGTGCCTGGAGTTGGACAGGGTTGGGACAAGAGACCCAGTACTTC; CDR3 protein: CAWSWTGLGQETQYF
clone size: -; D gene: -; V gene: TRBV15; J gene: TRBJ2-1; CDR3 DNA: TGTGCCACCAGCAGAGATCTTGCGGGGACAGCCGACAATGAGCAGTTCTTC; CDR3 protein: CATSRDLAGTADNEQFF
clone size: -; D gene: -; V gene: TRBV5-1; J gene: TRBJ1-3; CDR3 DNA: TGCGCCAGCAGCACGGACAAGGCTCGAAACACCATATATTTT; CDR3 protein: CASSTDKARNTIYF
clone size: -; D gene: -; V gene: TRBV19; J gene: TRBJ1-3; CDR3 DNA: TGTGCCAGTAGTATAGACCACTCTGGAAACACCATATATTTT; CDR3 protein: CASSIDHSGNTIYF
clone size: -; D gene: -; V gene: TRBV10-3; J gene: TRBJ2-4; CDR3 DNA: TGTGCCATCAGTGTGGCAGGGCAGGGGAACATTCAGTACTTC; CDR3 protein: CAISVAGQGNIQYF
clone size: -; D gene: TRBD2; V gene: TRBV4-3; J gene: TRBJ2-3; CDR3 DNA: TGCGCCAGCAGCCCGACCTATACGGGACTAGCGGGACGAGATACGCAGTATTTT; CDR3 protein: CASSPTYTGLAGRDTQYF
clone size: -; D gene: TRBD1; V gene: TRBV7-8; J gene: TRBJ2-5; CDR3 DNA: TGTGCCAGCAGCGACCGACAGGGGGCCCAAGAGACCCAGTACTTC; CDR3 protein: CASSDRQGAQETQYF
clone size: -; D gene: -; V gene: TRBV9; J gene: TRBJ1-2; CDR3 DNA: TGTGCCAGCAGCGTACAGGGAAACTATGGCTACACCTTC; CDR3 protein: CASSVQGNYGYTF
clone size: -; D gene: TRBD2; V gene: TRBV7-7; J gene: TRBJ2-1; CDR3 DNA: TGTGCTAGCAACAACGGCGGGGCGGGGGAGGACAATGAGCAGTTCTTC; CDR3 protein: CASNNGGAGEDNEQFF
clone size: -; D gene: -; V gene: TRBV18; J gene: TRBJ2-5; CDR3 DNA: TGTGCCAGCTCACCGAACGACCAGGGAGGAGGGGAGACCCAGTACTTC; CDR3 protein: CASSPNDQGGGETQYF
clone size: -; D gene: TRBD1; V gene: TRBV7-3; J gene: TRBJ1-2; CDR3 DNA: TGTGCCAGCAGCCCCCGAGGGGACAGGGGGCATGGCTACACCTTC; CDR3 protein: CASSPRGDRGHGYTF
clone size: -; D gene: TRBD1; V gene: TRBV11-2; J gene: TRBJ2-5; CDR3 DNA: TGTGCCAGCAGCGAGGACAGGTCGAGCCAGACCCAGTACTTC; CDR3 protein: CASSEDRSSQTQYF
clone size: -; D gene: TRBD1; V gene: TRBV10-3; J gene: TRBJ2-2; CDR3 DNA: TGTGCCATCGGGACAGGGTCCGGGGAGCTGTTTTTT; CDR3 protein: CAIGTGSGELFF
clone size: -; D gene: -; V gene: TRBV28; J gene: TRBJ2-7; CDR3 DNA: TGTGCCAGCACCAGGGACTACGAGCAGTACTTC; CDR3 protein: CASTRDYEQYF
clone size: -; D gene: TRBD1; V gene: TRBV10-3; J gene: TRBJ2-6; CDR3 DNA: TGTGCCATCAGTCCGGGACAGGGGGCGAGTGGGGCCAACGTCCTGACTTTC; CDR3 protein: CAISPGQGASGANVLTF
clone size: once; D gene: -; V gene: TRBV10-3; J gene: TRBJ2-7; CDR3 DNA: TGTGCCATCAGTACGACAGGGACTCCCTACGAGCAGTACTTC; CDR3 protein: CAISTTGTPYEQYF
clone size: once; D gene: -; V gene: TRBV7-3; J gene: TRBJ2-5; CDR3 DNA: TGTGCCAGCAGCTTAGCAGGGTCAACGACCCAGTACTTC; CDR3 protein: CASSLAGSTTQYF
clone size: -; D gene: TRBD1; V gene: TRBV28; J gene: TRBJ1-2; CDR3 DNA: TGTGCCAGCAGTCCGACTCGGGGGGGACAGCGGTATGGCTACACCTTC; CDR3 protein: CASSPTRGGQRYGYTF
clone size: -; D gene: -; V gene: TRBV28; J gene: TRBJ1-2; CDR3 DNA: TGTGCCAGCGTGTCAGGGGCTCAATATGGCTACACCTTC; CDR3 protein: CASVSGAQYGYTF
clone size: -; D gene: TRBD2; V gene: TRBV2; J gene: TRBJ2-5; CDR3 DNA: TGTGCCAGCCCGAGCGGGAGTGGTCAAGAGACCCAGTACTTC; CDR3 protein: CASPSGSGQETQYF
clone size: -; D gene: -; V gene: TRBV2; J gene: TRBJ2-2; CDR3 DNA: TGTGCCAGCAACCGGGAACCCGGGGGAACCGGGGAGCTGTTTTTT; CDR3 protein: CASNREPGGTGELFF
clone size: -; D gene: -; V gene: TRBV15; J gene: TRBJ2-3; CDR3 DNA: TGTGCCACCAGCAGAACAGGGAAGAGCCCAGATACGCAGTATTTT; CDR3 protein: CATSRTGKSPDTQYF
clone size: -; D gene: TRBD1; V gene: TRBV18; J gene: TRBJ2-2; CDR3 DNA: TGTGCCAGCTCAAGCGGGACAGGGGGAACCGGGGAGCTGTTTTTT; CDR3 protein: CASSSGTGGTGELFF
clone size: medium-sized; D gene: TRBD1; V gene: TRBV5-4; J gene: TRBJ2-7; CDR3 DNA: TGTGCCAGCAGCTTGGCCTTTGGGACAGGGGGTAGCGAGCAGTACTTC; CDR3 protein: CASSLAFGTGGSEQYF
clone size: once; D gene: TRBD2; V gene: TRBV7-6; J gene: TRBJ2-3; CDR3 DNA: TGTGCCAGCAGCCCACAGCCGGGACTAGCGGGAGGCACAGATACGCAGTATTTT; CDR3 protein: CASSPQPGLAGGTDTQYF
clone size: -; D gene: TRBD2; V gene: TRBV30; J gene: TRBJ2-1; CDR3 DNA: TGTGCCTGCACACGGGGGGGTTCCTACAATGAGCAGTTCTTC; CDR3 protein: CACTRGGSYNEQFF
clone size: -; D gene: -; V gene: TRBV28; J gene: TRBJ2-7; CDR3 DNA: TGTGCCAGCAGTCCGGTTACCTACGAGCAGTACTTC; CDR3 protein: CASSPVTYEQYF
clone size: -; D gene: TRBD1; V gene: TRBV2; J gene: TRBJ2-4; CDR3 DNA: TGTGCCAGCAGTAAGGACAGGGGGGACATTCAGTACTTC; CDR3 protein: CASSKDRGDIQYF
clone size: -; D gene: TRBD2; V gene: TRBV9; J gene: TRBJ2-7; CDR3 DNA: TGTGCCAGCAGCGTGCTAGCGGGAGCAGGCGACGAGCAGTACTTC; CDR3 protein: CASSVLAGAGDEQYF
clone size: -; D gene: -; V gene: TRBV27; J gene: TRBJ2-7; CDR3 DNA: TGTGCCAGCAGTCTTGGGACCGGGGGGCAGTACTTC; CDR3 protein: CASSLGTGGQYF
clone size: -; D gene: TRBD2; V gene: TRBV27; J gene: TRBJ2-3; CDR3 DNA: TGTGCCAGCAGTTCCCTTTACTTTTTGTATAGCGGGAGGGCAATAGATACGCAGTATTTT; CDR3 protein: CASSSLYFLYSGRAIDTQYF
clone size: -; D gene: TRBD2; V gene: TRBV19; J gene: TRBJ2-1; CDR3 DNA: TGTGCCAGTAGTATATCAAAAAGAGGACTAGCGGGAGCTAACAATGAGCAGTTCTTC; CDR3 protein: CASSISKRGLAGANNEQFF
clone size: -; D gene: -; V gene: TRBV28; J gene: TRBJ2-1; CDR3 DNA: TGTGCCAGCAGCCTCCGGAATGAGCAGTTCTTC; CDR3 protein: CASSLRNEQFF
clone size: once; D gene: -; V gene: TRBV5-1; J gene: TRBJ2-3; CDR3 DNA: TGCGCCAGCAGCTTCGGACAGCGGGGTCTCACAGATACGCAGTATTTT; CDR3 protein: CASSFGQRGLTDTQYF
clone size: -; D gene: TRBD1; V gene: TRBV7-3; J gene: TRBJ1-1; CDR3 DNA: TGTGCCAGCAGCTCGACAGGGAAGGGGAGCACTGAAGCTTTCTTT; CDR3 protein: CASSSTGKGSTEAFF